This TCR beta chain was recorded in a study of CD8+ T cells in alopecia areata. CDR3 length equals 11 residues. Germline V CDR1 and CDR2: SGDLS, YYNGEE. The ends were cut back, 4 bases at V and 5 bases at J, with 7 bases in the middle. cDNA reverse transcribed from extracted RNA served as the sequencing template. Sequenced by immunoSEQ multiplex PCR; TCRdb stores in-frame clones only, minus some. The sample consists of a few hundred thousand clones, under 40% of them appearing once. Noted treatment: oral pan-JAK inhibitor, 5-10 mg twice daily. The V call is TRBV9, the J call TRBJ2-7; D possibly matches TRBD1 or TRBD2 (5 bases each). The TCR originated in a human donor with alopecia areata. Material: CD4+ T cells sorted from blood, obtained around week 30, from a patient treated with tofacitinib. CDR3 sequence (DNA): TGTGCCAGCAGCAGAGGGGACGAGCAGTACTTC. Encoded protein: CASSRGDEQYF.